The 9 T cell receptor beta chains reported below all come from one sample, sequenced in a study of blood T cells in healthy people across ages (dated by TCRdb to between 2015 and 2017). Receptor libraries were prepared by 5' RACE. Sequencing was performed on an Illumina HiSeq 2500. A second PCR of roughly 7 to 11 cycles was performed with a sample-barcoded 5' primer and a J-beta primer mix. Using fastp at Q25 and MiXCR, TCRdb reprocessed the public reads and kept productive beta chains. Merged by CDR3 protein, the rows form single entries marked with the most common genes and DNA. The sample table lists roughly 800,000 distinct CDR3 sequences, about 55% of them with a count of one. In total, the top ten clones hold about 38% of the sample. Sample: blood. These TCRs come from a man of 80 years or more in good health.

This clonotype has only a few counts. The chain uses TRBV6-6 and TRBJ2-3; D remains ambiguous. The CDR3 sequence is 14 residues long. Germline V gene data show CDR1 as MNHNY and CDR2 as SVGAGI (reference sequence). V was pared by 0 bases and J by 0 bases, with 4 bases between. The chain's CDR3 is CASSYSDSTDTQYF. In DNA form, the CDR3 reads TGTGCCAGCAGTTACTCTGACAGCACAGATACGCAGTATTTT.

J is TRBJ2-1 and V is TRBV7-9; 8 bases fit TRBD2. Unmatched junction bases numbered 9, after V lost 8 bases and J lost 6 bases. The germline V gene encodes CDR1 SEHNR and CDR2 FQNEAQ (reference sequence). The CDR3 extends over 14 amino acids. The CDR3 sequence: CASQISGDPNEQFF. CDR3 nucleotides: TGTGCCAGCCAGATTAGCGGGGACCCCAATGAGCAGTTCTTC.

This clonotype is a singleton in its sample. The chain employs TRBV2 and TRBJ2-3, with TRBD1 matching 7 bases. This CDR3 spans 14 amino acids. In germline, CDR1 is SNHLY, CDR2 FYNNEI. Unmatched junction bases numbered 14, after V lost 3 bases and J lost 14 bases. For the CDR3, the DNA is TGTGCCAGCAGTGACGGGACAGACTTCAGATACGCGTATTTT. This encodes CASSDGTDFRYAYF.

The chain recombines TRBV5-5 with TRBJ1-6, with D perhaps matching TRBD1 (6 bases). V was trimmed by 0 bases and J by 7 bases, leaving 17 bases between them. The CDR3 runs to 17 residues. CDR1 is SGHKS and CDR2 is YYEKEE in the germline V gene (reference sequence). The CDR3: CASSLVWGQSANSPLHF. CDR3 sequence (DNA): TGTGCCAGCAGCTTGGTTTGGGGACAATCAGCGAATTCACCCCTCCACTTT. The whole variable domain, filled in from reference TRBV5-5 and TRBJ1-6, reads DAGVTQSPTHLIKTRGQQVTLRCSPISGHKSVSWYQQVLGQGPQFIFQYYEKEERGRGNFPDRFSARQFPNYSSELNVNALLLGDSALYLCASSLVWGQSANSPLHFGNGTRLTVT.

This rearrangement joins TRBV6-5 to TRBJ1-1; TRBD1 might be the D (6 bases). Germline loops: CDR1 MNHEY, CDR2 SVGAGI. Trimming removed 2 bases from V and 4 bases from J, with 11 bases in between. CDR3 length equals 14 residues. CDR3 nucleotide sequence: TGTGCCAGCAGTTACGTTGGGGGCACCACTGAAGCTTTCTTT. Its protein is CASSYVGGTTEAFF.

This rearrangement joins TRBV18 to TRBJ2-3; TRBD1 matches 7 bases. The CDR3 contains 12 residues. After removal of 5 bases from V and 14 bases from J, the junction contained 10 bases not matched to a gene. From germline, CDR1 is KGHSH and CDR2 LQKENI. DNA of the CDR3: TGTGCCAGCTCAGGGACAGACAGATACGCGTATTTT. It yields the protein CASSGTDRYAYF.

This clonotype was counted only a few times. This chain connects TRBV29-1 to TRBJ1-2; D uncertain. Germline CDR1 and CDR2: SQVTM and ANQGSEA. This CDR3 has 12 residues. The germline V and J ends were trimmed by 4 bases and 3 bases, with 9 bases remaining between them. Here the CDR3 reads CSVAGFYYGYTF. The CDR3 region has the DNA TGCAGCGTTGCGGGGTTCTACTATGGCTACACCTTC.

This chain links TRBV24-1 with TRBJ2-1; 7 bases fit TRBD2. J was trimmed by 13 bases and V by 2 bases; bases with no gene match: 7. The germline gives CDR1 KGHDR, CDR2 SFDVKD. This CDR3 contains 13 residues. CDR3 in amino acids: CATSDSRRETQFF. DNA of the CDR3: TGTGCCACCAGTGATTCTCGGCGGGAGACCCAGTTCTTC.

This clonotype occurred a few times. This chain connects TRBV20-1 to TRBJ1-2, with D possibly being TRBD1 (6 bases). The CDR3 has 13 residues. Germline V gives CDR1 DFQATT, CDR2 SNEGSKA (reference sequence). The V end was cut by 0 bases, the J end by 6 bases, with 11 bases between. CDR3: CSARERQGNGYTF. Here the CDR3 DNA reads TGCAGTGCTAGAGAGAGGCAGGGGAATGGCTACACCTTC.